This T cell receptor (beta chain) was observed in a study of blood T cells in healthy people across ages. In the study overall: Per two T cells, about one barcoded beta molecule was captured through template switching. General study results and limits: TCR beta diversity tracked closely with naive T cell percentage.

The second PCR ran about 6 to 11 cycles with a sample-barcoded 5' primer and J-beta primers. From each sample, at least 2.5 million paired-end reads containing CDR3 were obtained. MiXCR, applied by TCRdb to the 5' RACE reads, yields one record per CDR3 protein. In the table there are about 1.1 million distinct CDR3 sequences, 30% to 40% of which are singletons. The CDR3 totals 14 residues. Germline V gives CDR1 MNHEY, CDR2 SVGEGT. V was cut by 6 bases and J by 2 bases, with 11 bases left in between. Every sample had a minimum of 7 million PBMCs isolated. A remark on this clonotype: Its antigen is not known.

This clonotype was sampled from a man aged 18 to 29 in good health. The V and J genes are TRBV6-2 or TRBV6-3 and TRBJ1-5, with D unresolved. Sequenced: blood. The CDR3 DNA follows: TGTGCCAGCAGGCCGGCCTTGGGCAATCAGCCCCAGCATTTT. Its protein is CASRPALGNQPQHF.